This T cell receptor (beta chain) was identified in a study of blood T cell repertoires in COVID-19. Study background: The study drew acute and convalescent COVID-19 samples from the United States, Italy and Spain. The analysed material was cDNA or gDNA that came from T cells, B-cell-depleted T cells, or PBMCs.

The CDR3 has 12 residues. V shed 5 bases and J shed 3 bases, with 6 bases lying between them. Germline V gene lookup returns CDR1 MDHEN and CDR2 SYDVKM. Authors' analysis steps: From reference gene primer amplification, estimates of nucleated cell counts were derived. Profiled with immunoSEQ multiplex PCR; TCRdb holds only in-frame clones, not every one. Clonal size and the V and J genes are those of that table, whereas D and trimming came from the DNA. The sample consists of approximately 150,000 clones, 81% of them appearing once. This clonotype was sampled from a human donor in a cohort sampled during active COVID-19. Sequenced: peripheral blood. The gene calls are TRBV28 and TRBJ2-3, with unresolved D. CDR3 nucleotides: TGTGCCAGCAGTCCTACGACAGATACGCAGTATTTT. It codes for CASSPTTDTQYF.